This T cell receptor (beta chain) derives from a study of cytomegalovirus exposure and HLA in healthy donors. Both 60 Vbeta primers and 13 Jbeta primers went into the PCR. The data were produced by immunoSEQ multiplex PCR, yet TCRdb's version contains in-frame clones alone and is incomplete. The sample contains about 140,000 clones, about 76% of which appear only once. The receptor comes from a man aged 18 to 29 in good health and CMV-seronegative. Sequencing used PBMCs.

The CDR3 loop is CASNLQGRADYGYTF. DNA for the CDR3: TGTGCCAGCAATCTACAGGGCCGAGCGGACTATGGCTACACCTTC. The chain combines TRBV2 with TRBJ1-2; TRBD1 might be the D (6 bases). This CDR3 has 15 amino acids. V was shortened by 7 bases and J by 3 bases, with 18 bases between the two germline ends. From germline, CDR1 is SNHLY and CDR2 FYNNEI.